The present T cell receptor beta chain was sequenced within a study of long-term antiretroviral therapy in people with HIV. The overall study: Collection dates of the earliest samples fall about a decade before the 2015 immediate-ART recommendation. Whole-study results and caveats: ART preceded a rise in diversity that nonetheless stayed lower than in transplant donor controls.

Note on this clone: What it recognizes is unknown.

This was the immunoSEQ v3.0 assay at survey level. Sequencing was performed with immunoSEQ multiplex PCR; in TCRdb, only in-frame clones are kept and a portion is missing. The sample lists 25,000 to 35,000 clones; roughly 95% were seen once. Per donor, a minimum of one pre-ART and a minimum of two post-ART PBMC samples were available. CDR3 length: 13 amino acids. V lost 4 bases and J lost 4; bases outside the gene matches: 0. Germline lookup yields CDR1 SQVTM and CDR2 ANQGSEA. The chain carries TRBV29-1 and TRBJ2-3; TRBD2 aligns across 12 bases. Specimen: unsorted PBMCs, collected 6.6 years after starting antiretroviral therapy. This receptor was obtained from a man aged 30-40 years with HIV. The CDR3 here is CSVGLAGADTQYF. The DNA for the CDR3 is TGCAGCGTTGGACTAGCGGGAGCAGATACGCAGTATTTT.